This T cell receptor (beta chain) was identified during a study of CD8 T cells in Susac syndrome. General study findings and limits: The authors acknowledged that the study's TCR sequencing and HLA analysis involved relatively few individuals.

Points on this clonotype: Its specificity is not known.

Trimming removed 1 base at V and 4 bases at J, with 7 bases between. CDR3 length: 14 amino acids. The germline V gene encodes CDR1 SGHAT and CDR2 FQNNGV. The authors sequenced TCR beta from blood CD8+ and CD4+ T cells. Negative isolation was applied to CD8+ and CD4+ T cells, and FACS enrichment was applied to TEMRA cells. The RNA input was about 0.5 to 1 ug, and it was reverse transcribed with random hexamers. TCR beta CDR3 was amplified by immunoSEQ covering 54 Vbeta and 13 Jbeta. TCRdb used MiXCR to reprocess the immunoSEQ multiplex PCR reads, holding one entry per CDR3 protein. The table lists tens of thousands of distinct CDR3 sequences, approximately 95% of them singletons.

V and J are TRBV11-2 and TRBJ2-2, with D possibly being TRBD1 (6 bases). Sequences were obtained from CD8+ T cells from PBMCs. This receptor was obtained from a human donor with Susac syndrome. The CDR3 DNA sequence: TGTGCCAGCAGCTTAGGACAGGTCACCGGGGAGCTGTTTTTT. Its translation: CASSLGQVTGELFF.